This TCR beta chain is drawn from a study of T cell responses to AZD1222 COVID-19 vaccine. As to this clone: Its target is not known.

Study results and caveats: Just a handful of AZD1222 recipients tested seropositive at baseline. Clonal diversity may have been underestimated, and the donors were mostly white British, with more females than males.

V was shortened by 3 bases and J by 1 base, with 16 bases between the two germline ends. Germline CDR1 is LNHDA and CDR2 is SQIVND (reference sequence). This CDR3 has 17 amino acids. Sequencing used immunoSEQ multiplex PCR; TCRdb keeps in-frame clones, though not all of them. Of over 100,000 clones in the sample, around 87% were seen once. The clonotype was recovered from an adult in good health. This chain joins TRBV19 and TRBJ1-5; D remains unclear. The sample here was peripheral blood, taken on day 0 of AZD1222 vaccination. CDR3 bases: TGTGCCAGTAGTATTCGGCCCGAGGGCCTGAGCAATCAGCCCCAGCATTTT. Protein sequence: CASSIRPEGLSNQPQHF.